This T cell receptor beta chain derives from a study of shared clonotypes between healthy human individuals. TCRdb's copy holds only in-frame clones and misses some; the assay was immunoSEQ multiplex PCR. The data hold about 580,000 clones, with roughly 98% observed a single time. CD45RO negativity and positive selection for CCR7 defined naive CD8 cells, a population that excluded terminally differentiated effector memory CD45RA+ cells. General observations from the study: Relative to memory subsets, naive subsets generally showed larger estimated richness. Clonotype sharing among donors, it was expected, would be affected by sequencing depth.

The CDR3 is made up of 14 amino acids. Germline V lookup: CDR1 GTSNPN, CDR2 SVGIG (reference sequence). V lost 1 base, J lost 4 bases, and 13 bases lay in between. With respect to this clone: Its target is unknown.

This sequence originates from a man aged 30-40 years in good health. Sequenced material: naive CD8+ T cells sorted from blood. This rearrangement joins TRBV30 to TRBJ1-2, with D perhaps matching TRBD1 (5 bases). The CDR3 region has the DNA TGTGCCTGGAGTGACCCGGGAGGGGTCTATGGCTACACCTTC. Translating it yields CAWSDPGGVYGYTF. The complete variable domain, with remaining parts taken from reference TRBV30 and TRBJ1-2, reads SQTIHQWPATLVQPVGSPLSLECTVEGTSNPNLYWYRQAAGRGLQLLFYSVGIGQISSEVPQNLSASRPQDRQFILSSKKLLLSDSGFYLCAWSDPGGVYGYTFGSGTRLTVV.